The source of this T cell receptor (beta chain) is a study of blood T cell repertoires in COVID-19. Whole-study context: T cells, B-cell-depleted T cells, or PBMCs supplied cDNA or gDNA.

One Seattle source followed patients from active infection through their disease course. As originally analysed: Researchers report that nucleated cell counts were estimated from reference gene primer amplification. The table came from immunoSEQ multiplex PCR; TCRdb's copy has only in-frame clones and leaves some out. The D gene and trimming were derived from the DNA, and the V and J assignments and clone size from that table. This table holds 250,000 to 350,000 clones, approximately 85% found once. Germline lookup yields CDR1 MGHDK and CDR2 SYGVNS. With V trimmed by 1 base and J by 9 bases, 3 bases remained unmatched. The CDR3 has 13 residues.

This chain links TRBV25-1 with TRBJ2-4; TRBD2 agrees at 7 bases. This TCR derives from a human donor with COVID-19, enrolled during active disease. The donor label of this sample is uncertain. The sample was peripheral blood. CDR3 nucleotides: TGTGCCAGCAGTGAATGGGGGGGAGGCATTCAGTACTTC. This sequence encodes CASSEWGGGIQYF.